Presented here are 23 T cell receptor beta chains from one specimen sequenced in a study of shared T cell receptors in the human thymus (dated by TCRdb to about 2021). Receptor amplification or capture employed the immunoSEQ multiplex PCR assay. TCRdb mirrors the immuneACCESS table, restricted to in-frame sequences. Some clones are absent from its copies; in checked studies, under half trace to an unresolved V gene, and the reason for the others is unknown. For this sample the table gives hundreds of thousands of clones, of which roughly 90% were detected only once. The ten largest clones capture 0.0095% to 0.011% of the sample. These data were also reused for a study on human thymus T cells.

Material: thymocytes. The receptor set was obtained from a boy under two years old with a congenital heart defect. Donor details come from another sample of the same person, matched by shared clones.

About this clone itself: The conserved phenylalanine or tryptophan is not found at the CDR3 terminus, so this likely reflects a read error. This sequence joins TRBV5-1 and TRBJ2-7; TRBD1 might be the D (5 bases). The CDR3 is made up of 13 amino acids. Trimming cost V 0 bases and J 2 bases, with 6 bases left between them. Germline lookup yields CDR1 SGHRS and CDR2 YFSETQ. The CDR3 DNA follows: TGCGCCAGCAGCTTGGACAGGACCTACGAGCAGTACCTC. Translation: CASSLDRTYEQYL.

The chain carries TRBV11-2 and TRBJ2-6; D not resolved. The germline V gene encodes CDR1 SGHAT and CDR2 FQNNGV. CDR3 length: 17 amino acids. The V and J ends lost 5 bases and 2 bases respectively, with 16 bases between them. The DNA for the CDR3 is TGTGCCAGCAGCCTCGGTCCATGGGCAGCTGGGGCCAACGTCCTGACTTTC. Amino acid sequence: CASSLGPWAAGANVLTF.

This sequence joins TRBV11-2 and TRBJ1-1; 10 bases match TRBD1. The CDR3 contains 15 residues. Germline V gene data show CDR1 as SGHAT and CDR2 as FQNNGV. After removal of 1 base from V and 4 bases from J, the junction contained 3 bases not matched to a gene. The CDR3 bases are TGTGCCAGCAGCTTAGTGGACAGGGGGGTCACTGAAGCTTTCTTT. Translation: CASSLVDRGVTEAFF.

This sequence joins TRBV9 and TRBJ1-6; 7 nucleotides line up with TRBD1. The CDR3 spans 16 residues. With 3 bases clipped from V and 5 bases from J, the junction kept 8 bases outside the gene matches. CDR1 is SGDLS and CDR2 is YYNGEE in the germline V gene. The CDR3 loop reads CASSGTGTVHNSPLHF. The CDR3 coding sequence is TGTGCCAGCAGCGGGACCGGGACAGTCCATAATTCACCCCTCCACTTT.

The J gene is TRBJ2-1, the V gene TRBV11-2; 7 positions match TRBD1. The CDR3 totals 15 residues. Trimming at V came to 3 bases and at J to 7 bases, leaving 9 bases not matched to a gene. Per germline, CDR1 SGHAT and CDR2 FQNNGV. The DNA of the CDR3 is TGTGCCAGCAGCTTCCCCGACAGGGCGGTGAATGAGCAGTTCTTC. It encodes CASSFPDRAVNEQFF.

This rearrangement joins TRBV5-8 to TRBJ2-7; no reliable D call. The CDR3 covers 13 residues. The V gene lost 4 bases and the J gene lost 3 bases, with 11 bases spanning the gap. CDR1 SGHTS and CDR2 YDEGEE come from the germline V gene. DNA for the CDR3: TGTGCCAGCAGCCGATCAAGAGTCTACGAGCAGTACTTC. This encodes CASSRSRVYEQYF.

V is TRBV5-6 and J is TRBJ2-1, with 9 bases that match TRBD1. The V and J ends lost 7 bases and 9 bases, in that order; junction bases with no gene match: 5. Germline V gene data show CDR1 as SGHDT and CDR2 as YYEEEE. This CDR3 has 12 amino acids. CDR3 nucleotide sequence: TGTGCCAGCGGGGACAGGGAGGGTGAGCAGTTCTTC. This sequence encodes CASGDREGEQFF.

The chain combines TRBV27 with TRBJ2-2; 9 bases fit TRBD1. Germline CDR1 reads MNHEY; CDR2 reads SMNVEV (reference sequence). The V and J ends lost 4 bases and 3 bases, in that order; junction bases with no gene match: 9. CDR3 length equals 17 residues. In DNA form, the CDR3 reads TGTGCCAGCAGTTGTTTCTCCGGGACAGGGCACACCGGGGAGCTGTTTTTT. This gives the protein CASSCFSGTGHTGELFF.

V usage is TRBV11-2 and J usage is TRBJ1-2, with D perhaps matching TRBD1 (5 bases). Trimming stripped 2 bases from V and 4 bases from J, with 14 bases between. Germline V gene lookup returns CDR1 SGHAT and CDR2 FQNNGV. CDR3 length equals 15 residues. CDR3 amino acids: CASSLFSGPGYGYTF. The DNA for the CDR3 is TGTGCCAGCAGCTTATTCTCAGGGCCGGGCTATGGCTACACCTTC.

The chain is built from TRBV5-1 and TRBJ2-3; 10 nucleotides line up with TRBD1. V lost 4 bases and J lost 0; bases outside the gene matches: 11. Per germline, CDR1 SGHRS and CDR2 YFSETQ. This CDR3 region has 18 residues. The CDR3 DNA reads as TGCGCCAGCAGCCCGGGACAGGGGCCCTACACTAGCACAGATACGCAGTATTTT. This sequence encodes CASSPGQGPYTSTDTQYF.

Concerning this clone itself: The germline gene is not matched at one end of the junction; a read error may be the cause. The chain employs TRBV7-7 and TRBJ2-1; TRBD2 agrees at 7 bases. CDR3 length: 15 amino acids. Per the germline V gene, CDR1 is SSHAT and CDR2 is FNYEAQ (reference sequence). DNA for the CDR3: TGTGCTAGCAGCGGGCGCGGGAGCTCCTACAATGAGCAGTTCTTC. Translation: CASSGRGSSYNEQFF.

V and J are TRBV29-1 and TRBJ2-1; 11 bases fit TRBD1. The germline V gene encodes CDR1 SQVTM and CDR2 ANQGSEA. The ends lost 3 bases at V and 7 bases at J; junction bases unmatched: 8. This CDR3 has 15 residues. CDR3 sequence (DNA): TGCAGCGTTGACCTCCGGGACAGGGGGTGGAATGAGCAGTTCTTC. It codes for CSVDLRDRGWNEQFF.

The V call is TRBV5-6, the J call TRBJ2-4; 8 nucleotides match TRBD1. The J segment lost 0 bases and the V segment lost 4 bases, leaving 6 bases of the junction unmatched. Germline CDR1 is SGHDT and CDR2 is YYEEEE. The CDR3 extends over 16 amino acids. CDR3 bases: TGTGCCAGCAGCCCCACCAGGGGGCTAGCCAAAAACATTCAGTACTTC. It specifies CASSPTRGLAKNIQYF.

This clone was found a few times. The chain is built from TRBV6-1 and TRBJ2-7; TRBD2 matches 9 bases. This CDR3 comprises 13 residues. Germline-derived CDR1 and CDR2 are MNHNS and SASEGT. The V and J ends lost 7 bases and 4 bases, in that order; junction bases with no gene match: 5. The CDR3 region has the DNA TGTGCCAGCATAAGCGGGAGGCCGTACGAGCAGTACTTC. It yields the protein CASISGRPYEQYF.

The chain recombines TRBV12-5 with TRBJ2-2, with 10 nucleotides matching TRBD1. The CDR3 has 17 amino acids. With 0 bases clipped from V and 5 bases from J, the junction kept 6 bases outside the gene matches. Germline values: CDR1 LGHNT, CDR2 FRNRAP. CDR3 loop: CASGLVRQGAKTGELFF. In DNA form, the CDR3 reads TGTGCTAGTGGTTTGGTTCGACAGGGGGCAAAAACCGGGGAGCTGTTTTTT.

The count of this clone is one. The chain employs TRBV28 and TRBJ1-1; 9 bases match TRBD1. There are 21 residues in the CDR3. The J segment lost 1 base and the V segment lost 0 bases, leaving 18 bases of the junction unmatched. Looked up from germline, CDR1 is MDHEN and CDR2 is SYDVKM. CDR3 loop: CASSLCIRGRGQGERNTEAFF. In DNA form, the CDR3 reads TGTGCCAGCAGTTTATGCATAAGGGGGAGGGGACAGGGCGAACGGAACACTGAAGCTTTCTTT.

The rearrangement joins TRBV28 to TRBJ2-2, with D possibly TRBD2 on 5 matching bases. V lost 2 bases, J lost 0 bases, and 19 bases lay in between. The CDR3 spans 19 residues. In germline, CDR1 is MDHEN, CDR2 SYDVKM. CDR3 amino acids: CASSLSWSSRAANTGELFF. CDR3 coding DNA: TGTGCCAGCAGTTTAAGTTGGTCGTCTCGAGCGGCGAACACCGGGGAGCTGTTTTTT. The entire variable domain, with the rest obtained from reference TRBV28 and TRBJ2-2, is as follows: DVKVTQSSRYLVKRTGEKVFLECVQDMDHENMFWYRQDPGLGLRLIYFSYDVKMKEKGDIPEGYSVSREKKERFSLILESASTNQTSMYLCASSLSWSSRAANTGELFFGEGSRLTVL.

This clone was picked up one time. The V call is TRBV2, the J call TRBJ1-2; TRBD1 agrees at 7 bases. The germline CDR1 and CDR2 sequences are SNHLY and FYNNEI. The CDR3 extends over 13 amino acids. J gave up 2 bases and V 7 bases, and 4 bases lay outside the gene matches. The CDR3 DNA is TGTGCCAGCATAGGGGGCTTCAACTATGGCTACACCTTC. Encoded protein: CASIGGFNYGYTF.

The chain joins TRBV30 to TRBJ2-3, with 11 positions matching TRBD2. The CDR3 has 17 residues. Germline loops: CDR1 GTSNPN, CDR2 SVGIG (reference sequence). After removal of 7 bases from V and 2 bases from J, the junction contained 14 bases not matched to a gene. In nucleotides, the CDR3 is TGTGCCTTTCGGGGGGCGGCTAGCGGGGGGTCCACAGATACGCAGTATTTT. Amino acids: CAFRGAASGGSTDTQYF.

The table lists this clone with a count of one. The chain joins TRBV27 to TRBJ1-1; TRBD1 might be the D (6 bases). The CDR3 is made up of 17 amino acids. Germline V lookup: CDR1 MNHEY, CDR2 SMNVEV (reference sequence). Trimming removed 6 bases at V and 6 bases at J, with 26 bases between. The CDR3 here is CASSPSRQTGEASEAFF. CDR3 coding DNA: TGTGCCAGCAGCCCGTCGCGCCAGACAGGAGAGGCTTCTGAAGCTTTCTTT.

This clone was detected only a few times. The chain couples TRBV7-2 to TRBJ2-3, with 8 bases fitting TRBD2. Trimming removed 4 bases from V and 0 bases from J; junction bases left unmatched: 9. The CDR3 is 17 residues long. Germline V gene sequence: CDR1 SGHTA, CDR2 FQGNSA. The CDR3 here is CASSSPYSGKSTDTQYF. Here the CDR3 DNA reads TGTGCCAGCAGCTCACCCTATAGCGGGAAGAGCACAGATACGCAGTATTTT.

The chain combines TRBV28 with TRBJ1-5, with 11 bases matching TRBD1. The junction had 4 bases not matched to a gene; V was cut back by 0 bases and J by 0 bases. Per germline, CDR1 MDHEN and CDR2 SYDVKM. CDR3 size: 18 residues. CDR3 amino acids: CASSLCWDRGYSNQPQHF. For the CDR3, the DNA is TGTGCCAGCAGTTTATGCTGGGACAGGGGGTATAGCAATCAGCCCCAGCATTTT.

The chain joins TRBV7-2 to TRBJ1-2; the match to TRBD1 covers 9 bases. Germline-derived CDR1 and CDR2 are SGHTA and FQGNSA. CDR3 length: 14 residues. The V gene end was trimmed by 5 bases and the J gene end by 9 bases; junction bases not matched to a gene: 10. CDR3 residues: CASSPRTGARSYTF. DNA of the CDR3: TGTGCCAGCAGCCCCCGGACAGGGGCGAGGAGCTACACCTTC.